Following are 27 T cell receptor beta chains from one sample sequenced in a study of blood T cells in healthy people across ages. A second PCR, run for about 7 to 11 cycles, used a sample-barcoded 5' primer plus a J-beta primer mix. In TCRdb, the 5' RACE reads were re-called with MiXCR into one record per CDR3 protein. The sample contains 500,000 to 550,000 distinct CDR3 sequences, approximately 25% of which appear only once. These data are also associated with another study on T cells of mothers and their children.

The sequencing input was blood. The receptors were sampled from a boy aged 10-17 years in good health.

This clonotype was seen a handful of times. This rearrangement joins TRBV28 to TRBJ1-2; D gene ambiguous. The CDR3 has 13 residues. The germline V and J ends were trimmed by 4 bases and 3 bases, with 9 bases remaining between them. CDR1 and CDR2 from the germline V gene are MDHEN and SYDVKM. The CDR3 nucleotides are TGTGCCAGCAGTTCGAGACACTACTATGGCTACACCTTC. This sequence encodes CASSSRHYYGYTF.

This clonotype appeared a few times. The V call is TRBV20-1, the J call TRBJ2-5; the D call may be TRBD1 or TRBD2 (5 bases each). In germline, CDR1 is DFQATT, CDR2 SNEGSKA (reference sequence). The V and J ends lost 6 bases and 2 bases respectively, with 16 bases between them. This CDR3 comprises 14 residues. Here the CDR3 reads CSARMGVGQETQYF. CDR3 nucleotides: TGCAGTGCGAGGATGGGGGTGGGACAAGAGACCCAGTACTTC.

The chain uses TRBV10-3 and TRBJ2-1; 12 nucleotides line up with TRBD2. This CDR3 region has 16 residues. V dropped 4 bases and J dropped 4; count of bases not matched to a gene: 5. Germline V gene sequence: CDR1 ENHRY, CDR2 SYGVKD. CDR3 in DNA: TGTGCCATCAGTGCACTAGCGGGAGGACAATACAATGAGCAGTTCTTC. Translating it yields CAISALAGGQYNEQFF.

The genes are TRBV7-9 and TRBJ2-1, with TRBD1 identical over 8 bases. The V gene's germline CDR1 is SEHNR and CDR2 FQNEAQ (reference sequence). CDR3 size: 15 residues. V was clipped by 6 bases and J by 5 bases; unmatched bases: 9. DNA for the CDR3: TGTGCCAGCAGTTCTACGACAGGGGCCGACAATGAGCAGTTCTTC. Encoded protein: CASSSTTGADNEQFF.

V is TRBV3-1 and J is TRBJ2-7; TRBD2 might be the D (6 bases). The CDR3 extends over 15 amino acids. The ends were cut back, 3 bases at V and 2 bases at J, with 14 bases in the middle. Germline CDR1 is LGHDT and CDR2 is YNNKEL (reference sequence). Here the CDR3 DNA reads TGTGCCAGCAGCCAGAGGAGGGAGCAGACCTACGAGCAGTACTTC. It is translated as CASSQRREQTYEQYF.

The V gene is TRBV21-1, the J gene TRBJ2-5. TRBV21-1 is designated a pseudogene. CDR3 length: 14 residues. The CDR3 sequence: CASRPQGQEETQYF. The CDR3 DNA reads TGTGCCAGCCGACCCCAAGGTCAGGAAGAGACCCAGTACTTC.

This clonotype was found a few times. The chain combines TRBV6-5 with TRBJ1-5, with a weak D call TRBD1 (5 bases). The germline V gene encodes CDR1 MNHEY and CDR2 SVGAGI. The CDR3 is 16 amino acids. With 7 bases removed from V and 2 bases from J, the gap between germline ends came to 18 bases. This CDR3 is CASKQGLGWGNQPQHF. The CDR3 coding sequence is TGTGCCAGCAAGCAGGGACTGGGTTGGGGCAATCAGCCCCAGCATTTT.

The table lists this clonotype with a few counts. The rearrangement uses TRBV20-1 and TRBJ1-2; maybe TRBD1 (6 bases). The CDR3 is 16 residues long. Germline lookup yields CDR1 DFQATT and CDR2 SNEGSKA (reference sequence). V dropped 5 bases and J dropped 6 bases, with 25 bases sitting between them. CDR3 DNA: TGCAGTGCTCTGACCGGGACAAGAGGACCTTTTGATGGCTACACCTTC. Translation: CSALTGTRGPFDGYTF.

This chain links TRBV5-1 with TRBJ1-1; D gene ambiguous. The length of the CDR3 is 15 residues. CDR1 is SGHRS, CDR2 YFSETQ, per germline. V was trimmed by 1 base and J by 2 bases, leaving 12 bases between them. The CDR3, as DNA: TGCGCCAGCAGCTTGAACGGGGAGGTTAACACTGAAGCTTTCTTT. Its protein is CASSLNGEVNTEAFF. Supplemented by reference TRBV5-1 and TRBJ1-1, the full variable domain reads KAGVTQTPRYLIKTRGQQVTLSCSPISGHRSVSWYQQTPGQGLQFLFEYFSETQRNKGNFPGRFSGRQFSNSRSEMNVSTLELGDSALYLCASSLNGEVNTEAFFGQGTRLTVV.

The chain uses TRBV3-1 and TRBJ2-1; TRBD2 aligns across 9 bases. The V segment lost 5 bases and the J segment 6 bases; nucleotides outside the gene matches: 8. Germline lookup yields CDR1 LGHDT and CDR2 YNNKEL (reference sequence). The CDR3 contains 15 residues. The CDR3 protein is CASSGGTSSSNEQFF. DNA for the CDR3: TGTGCCAGCAGCGGGGGGACTAGCTCGTCCAATGAGCAGTTCTTC.

This clonotype has just a few counts. Lacking the conserved final phenylalanine or tryptophan, this CDR3 likely reflects a read error. The chain couples TRBV18 to TRBJ2-5, with D unresolved. The end of the DNA fits TRBJ2-7 better, so the J call may be wrong. This CDR3 spans 12 amino acids. Germline V gene sequence: CDR1 KGHSH, CDR2 LQKENI. CDR3: CASSPGIYEQYL. DNA for the CDR3: TGTGCCAGCTCACCAGGAATCTACGAGCAGTACCTC.

This clonotype was seen more than once but under ten times. One end of the junction is discordant with germline, which a read error may explain. The chain couples TRBV6-1 to TRBJ2-4, with 12 bases identical to TRBD2. The CDR3 is 15 residues long. Germline values: CDR1 MNHNS, CDR2 SASEGT. CDR3 bases: TGTGCCAGCAGTGGAAGGACTAGCGGGAAAAACATTCGGTACTTC. Translation: CASSGRTSGKNIRYF.

The chain couples TRBV28 to TRBJ1-2, with 7 bases fitting TRBD1. Looked up from germline, CDR1 is MDHEN and CDR2 is SYDVKM. This CDR3 spans 14 amino acids. J was trimmed by 5 bases and V by 6 bases; bases with no gene match: 9. This CDR3 is CASSQGGRRYGYTF. Here the CDR3 DNA reads TGTGCCAGCAGCCAGGGGGGGCGGCGGTATGGCTACACCTTC.

The chain has TRBV11-2 and TRBJ2-5, with D tentatively TRBD1 or TRBD2 (6 bases each). The V gene's germline CDR1 is SGHAT and CDR2 FQNNGV. Trimming took 1 base from V and 0 from J, leaving 18 bases between them. The CDR3 totals 18 residues. DNA for the CDR3: TGTGCCAGCAGCTTAGTTAATTCCGGGGGCCTGTACCAAGAGACCCAGTACTTC. It encodes CASSLVNSGGLYQETQYF.

The genes are TRBV4-3 and TRBJ2-6; D perhaps matches TRBD2 (6 bases). Germline V gives CDR1 LGHNA, CDR2 YSLEER. The V end lost 0 bases, the J end lost 4 bases, and 10 bases lay between the germline ends. The CDR3 is 16 amino acids. This chain's CDR3 is CASSQDHGRGANVLTF. CDR3 nucleotide sequence: TGCGCCAGCAGCCAAGACCACGGGAGAGGGGCCAACGTCCTGACTTTC.

The chain carries TRBV29-1 and TRBJ2-2; D gene ambiguous. V shed 5 bases and J shed 3 bases, with 13 bases lying between them. Looked up from germline, CDR1 is SQVTM and CDR2 is ANQGSEA. The CDR3 spans 14 residues. The CDR3 protein is CSVQPGLYTGELFF. The CDR3 nucleotides are TGCAGCGTTCAACCGGGCCTTTACACCGGGGAGCTGTTTTTT.

V is TRBV2 and J is TRBJ2-3; perhaps D is TRBD1 or TRBD2 (5 bases each). V was shortened by 6 bases and J by 4 bases, with 14 bases between the two germline ends. The CDR3 is 14 residues long. Germline V CDR1 and CDR2: SNHLY, FYNNEI. The CDR3 DNA sequence: TGTGCCAGCAGGCCCCCTGGGGGTGCAGATACGCAGTATTTT. Residues: CASRPPGGADTQYF.

This clonotype was observed a handful of times. The J gene is TRBJ2-5, the V gene TRBV12-3 or TRBV12-4, with 9 bases matching TRBD1. The CDR3 is 16 residues long. The V segment lost 9 bases and the J segment 4 bases; nucleotides outside the gene matches: 15. CDR3 DNA sequence: TGTGCCAGTTGGGGGGACAGGGTTGATGATGGAGAGACCCAGTACTTC. Translating gives CASWGDRVDDGETQYF.

In this sample, this clonotype turned up a few times. The chain joins TRBV7-9 to TRBJ2-3; 7 positions match TRBD1. Trimming took 1 base from V and 5 from J; bases not matched to a gene: 6. The CDR3 is made up of 15 amino acids. Germline CDR1 SEHNR, CDR2 FQNEAQ (reference sequence). CDR3 loop: CASSLVQGLKDTQYF. CDR3 DNA sequence: TGTGCCAGCAGCTTAGTACAGGGGTTAAAAGATACGCAGTATTTT.

CDR3 in DNA: TGTGCCAGCAGCCAATTCGCTAGCGGGAGAGTCAGTGAGCAGTTCTTC. Encoded protein: CASSQFASGRVSEQFF. The J gene is TRBJ2-1, the V gene TRBV3-1; TRBD2 matches 10 bases. Germline V gene sequence: CDR1 LGHDT, CDR2 YNNKEL (reference sequence). CDR3 length: 16 residues. V shed 2 bases and J 9 bases; nucleotides not matched to a gene: 10.

In this sample, this clonotype turned up many times. The V and J genes are TRBV6-2 or TRBV6-3 and TRBJ2-1, with TRBD1 matching over 12 bases. Trimming cost V 6 bases and J 8 bases; bases outside gene matches: 5. The germline CDR1 and CDR2 sequences are MNHEY and SVGEGT. The CDR3 runs to 14 residues. This CDR3 is CASRGQGATDEQFF. The CDR3 region has the DNA TGTGCCAGCAGGGGACAGGGGGCTACGGATGAGCAGTTCTTC.

This clonotype came up a few times. This chain uses TRBV7-6 with TRBJ1-1, with TRBD1 as a possible D gene (5 bases). CDR1 is SGHVS, CDR2 FNYEAQ, per germline. Trimming left V 3 bases short and J 3 bases short, with 8 bases between. This CDR3 region has 13 residues. As DNA, the CDR3 is TGTGCCAGCAGCTTGGGACCGGACACTGAAGCTTTCTTT. Protein product: CASSLGPDTEAFF.

This clonotype was counted a few times. J is TRBJ2-7 and V is TRBV4-3; 8 positions match TRBD1. V trimming: 4 bases; J trimming: 3 bases; junction bases outside the gene matches: 8. Germline assignment: CDR1 LGHNA and CDR2 YSLEER. This CDR3 has 15 amino acids. CDR3 in DNA: TGCGCCAGCAGCCCAGGCCAGGGGGCTGGCTACGAGCAGTACTTC. Translated: CASSPGQGAGYEQYF.

The V and J genes are TRBV19 and TRBJ2-2, with 7 nucleotides matching TRBD1. With 0 bases clipped from V and 3 bases from J, the junction kept 7 bases outside the gene matches. The germline gives CDR1 LNHDA, CDR2 SQIVND (reference sequence). The CDR3 has 17 residues. The CDR3 protein is CASSIDQGGEDTGELFF. The CDR3 DNA follows: TGTGCCAGTAGTATAGATCAAGGGGGCGAAGACACCGGGGAGCTGTTTTTT.

The V gene is TRBV29-1, the J gene TRBJ2-3; no reliable D call. CDR1 is SQVTM, CDR2 ANQGSEA, per germline. Trimming left V 4 bases short and J 7 bases short, with 9 bases between. The CDR3 sequence is 11 residues long. CDR3 DNA: TGCAGCGTTGGGGTTGGAAATACGCAGTATTTT. This translates into CSVGVGNTQYF.

This clonotype was seen a few times. The V and J genes are TRBV7-2 and TRBJ2-4, with 8 bases that match TRBD2. V was clipped by 1 base and J by 7 bases; unmatched bases: 3. Germline V CDR1 and CDR2: SGHTA, FQGNSA. The CDR3 extends over 14 amino acids. The CDR3 region is CASSLEAGDNIQYF. The CDR3 DNA reads as TGTGCCAGCAGCTTAGAAGCGGGGGATAACATTCAGTACTTC.

This clonotype was picked up a small number of times. The chain recombines TRBV21-1 with TRBJ2-1; the table's D call of TRBD2 was not tested on the DNA. TRBV21-1 is a listed pseudogene. The CDR3 runs 16 residues. The CDR3 here is CASSALRGLSYNEQFF. As DNA, the CDR3 is TGTGCCAGCAGCGCGTTACGGGGACTCTCCTACAATGAGCAGTTCTTC.